In this sample, the clone carrying this T cell receptor beta chain turned up a few times. Its antigen is not known. V was cut by 7 bases and J by 2 bases, with 10 bases left in between. The CDR3 sequence is 13 residues long. Per germline, CDR1 KGHDR and CDR2 SFDVKD. The data were taken from a study of vaccination and CD4 T cells after COVID-19. Study context: Convalescent individuals exhibited SARS-CoV-2 positivity on nasal swab PCR, with eight to ten mild and one severe presentation.

The time point here: late sampling 161 to 241 days after vaccination in three convalescent patients. Positive tests by PCR, dated March to December 2020, predated US Alpha, Beta and Delta variants. Regarding the study as a whole: A median of 86.3% of reactive clones, in convalescent patients, became evident only post-vaccination.

TCRdb redid the calling of the PCR reads with MiXCR, one entry per CDR3 protein. The sample carries 25,000 to 35,000 distinct CDR3 sequences, roughly 50% recorded once. V usage is TRBV24-1 and J usage is TRBJ1-2; no reliable D call. The material sequenced was CD4+ T cells from blood, taken about 7 months after SARS-CoV-2 vaccination. The sequence was collected from a human donor who had recovered from COVID-19. The DNA of the CDR3 is TGTGCCACCAGCCCCGGGAGGAACTATGGCTACACCTTC. Protein: CATSPGRNYGYTF.